This T cell receptor beta chain was found in a study of blood T cell repertoires in COVID-19. The overall study: Samples representing acute and convalescent COVID-19 were sourced from the United States, Italy and Spain. Sources were T cells, B-cell-depleted T cells, or PBMCs; the material itself was cDNA or gDNA.

Original processing methods: Using reference gene primer amplification, nucleated cell counts were estimated. Assay: immunoSEQ multiplex PCR; the TCRdb copy retains only in-frame clones and omits some. Clonal size and the V and J genes are those of that table, whereas D and trimming came from the DNA. This table has approximately 150,000 clones, around 88% appearing once. CDR1 and CDR2 (germline): MNHEY, SVGAGI. Germline trimming cut 6 bases from V and 3 bases from J; bases unmatched to any gene: 5. The CDR3 has 14 amino acids. The rearrangement links TRBV6-5 to TRBJ2-7, with 10 bases fitting TRBD1. This receptor was taken from a human donor in a cohort sampled during active COVID-19. Sequenced: peripheral blood. The CDR3 region has the DNA TGTGCCAGCAGGCCGGGACAGGGGTACTACGAGCAGTACTTC. Its protein product is CASRPGQGYYEQYF.